One and the same sample provided the 7 T cell receptor beta chains below, sequenced in a study of blood T cells in healthy people across ages. The use of a sample-barcoded 5' primer and a J-beta primer mix characterized a second PCR of roughly 6 to 11 cycles. TCRdb re-called the 5' RACE reads with MiXCR, one entry per CDR3 protein. The repertoire holds roughly 1,100,000 distinct CDR3 sequences, with under 30% as singletons. The sample was also linked to a second study, of T cells of mothers and their children.

Sequencing was performed on blood. The origin of the receptors is a girl aged 2 to 10 in good health.

Details on this clonotype: Possible read error: a much larger clone is one base away. The CDR3 nucleotides read TGCGCCAGCAGCCGAGGGGGCATGGGGACCCAGTACTTC. The encoded protein is CASSRGGMGTQYF. The V and J genes are TRBV4-1 and TRBJ2-5; 7 bases agree with TRBD1. Germline assignment: CDR1 MGHRA and CDR2 YSYEKL. J was trimmed by 7 bases and V by 4 bases; bases with no gene match: 6. CDR3 length: 13 amino acids.

A remark on this clonotype: A junction boundary mismatches the germline segment, possibly from a read error. CDR3 coding DNA: TGTGCCAGCAGCTTTAGCCCCGGTTATACCATATGTTTT. This sequence encodes CASSFSPGYTICF. The chain has TRBV11-2 and TRBJ1-3; D not certain. CDR1 SGHAT and CDR2 FQNNGV come from the germline V gene. The CDR3 is made up of 13 amino acids. Full variable domain (outside the CDR3, taken from reference TRBV11-2 and TRBJ1-3): EAGVAQSPRYKIIEKRQSVAFWCNPISGHATLYWYQQILGQGPKLLIQFQNNGVVDDSQLPKDRFSAERLKGVDSTLKIQPAKLEDSAVYLCASSFSPGYTICFGEGSWLTVV.

The rearrangement joins TRBV20-1 to TRBJ1-1; 9 nucleotides agree with TRBD1. The CDR3 length is 14 residues. The junction had 10 bases not matched to a gene; V was cut back by 5 bases and J by 6 bases. Germline V CDR1 and CDR2: DFQATT, SNEGSKA (reference sequence). The chain's CDR3 is CSAPPLDRGPEAFF. The DNA for the CDR3 is TGCAGTGCTCCTCCATTGGACAGGGGACCTGAAGCTTTCTTT.

This clonotype showed up just a few times. The chain couples TRBV10-3 to TRBJ1-1, with TRBD1 as a possible D gene (5 bases). CDR1 and CDR2 (germline): ENHRY, SYGVKD. Trimming removed 4 bases from V and 4 bases from J, with 10 bases in between. The CDR3 has 13 amino acids. The CDR3: CAISGAGPTEAFF. CDR3 in DNA: TGTGCCATCAGTGGAGCGGGACCCACTGAAGCTTTCTTT.

To note about this clonotype: Its ends do not fully match the called genes, so a read error is possible. This chain links TRBV29-1 with TRBJ1-1, with D unresolved. The CDR3 has 12 amino acids. Germline V lookup: CDR1 SQVTM, CDR2 ANQGSEA. CDR3 sequence: CNVEVRQVEAFF. The CDR3 DNA is TGCAACGTTGAAGTTCGGCAAGTCGAAGCTTTCTTT.

This clonotype was observed a few times. The chain carries TRBV3-1 and TRBJ2-7; 10 nucleotides line up with TRBD1. The CDR3 sequence is 15 residues long. V shed 5 bases and J 5 bases; nucleotides not matched to a gene: 9. CDR1 is LGHDT, CDR2 YNNKEL, per germline (reference sequence). The CDR3 DNA reads TGTGCCAGCAGCTCCCGGGACAGGGGACAAGACGAGCAGTACTTC. It yields the protein CASSSRDRGQDEQYF.

This clonotype showed up just a few times. A junction end diverges from the germline sequence, so it may reflect a read error. The CDR3 region has the DNA TGCGCCAGCAGTGAGCCGGGACTCCTTAACACCGGGGAGCTGTTCTTT. It specifies CASSEPGLLNTGELFF. The rearrangement uses TRBV10-2 and TRBJ2-2, with TRBD2 as a possible D gene (6 bases). The CDR3 runs to 16 residues. Germline CDR1 WSHSY, CDR2 SAAADI.